This T cell receptor beta chain was documented in a study of cytomegalovirus exposure and HLA in healthy donors. Looking at the study overall: An analysis done earlier identified 117 million unique TCR beta sequences from roughly 190 million T cells. In terms of ancestry, the Caucasian-associated cluster contained 75% to 90% of the approximately 400 genotyped donors.

Vbeta (60) and Jbeta (13) primers were used in the PCR. Sequencing was performed with immunoSEQ multiplex PCR; in TCRdb, only in-frame clones are kept and a portion is missing. The table has some 120,000 clones, about 83% seen once; the top ten hold roughly 3.2%. In this sample, this clone turned up a few times. Antigen specificity is unknown. In germline, CDR1 is LNHDA, CDR2 SQIVND (reference sequence). CDR3 length: 16 amino acids. With 8 bases removed from V and 0 bases from J, the gap between germline ends came to 17 bases. Study-wide results and caveats: TCR beta V- and J-gene trimming was later associated with a missense DCLRE1C variant. In vitro checks showed that a few CMV-associated chains really do target CMV antigens.

This TCR came from a young man in good health and CMV-seronegative. The sequencing input was PBMCs. This sequence joins TRBV19 and TRBJ1-3; D is undetermined. DNA for the CDR3: TGTGCCAGTCAGTCCCGGAGGGCAAACTCTGGAAACACCATATATTTT. Protein sequence: CASQSRRANSGNTIYF.